The 23 T cell receptor beta chains given below trace back to one sample, sequenced in a study of blood T cells in healthy people across ages (dated by TCRdb to 2015 to 2017). To prepare the library, 5' RACE was applied. The run used an Illumina HiSeq 2500. A second PCR of about 6 to 12 cycles was run with a J-beta primer mix and a sample-barcoded 5' primer. TCRdb passed the public sequencing reads through fastp at Q25 and MiXCR, retaining productive beta sequences. Each CDR3 protein appears once, grouped with its most common genes and DNA. The sample table contains approximately 780,000 distinct CDR3 sequences; only one count was recorded for roughly 24% of them. 3% of the sample belongs to the ten largest clones. The same sample was also used in a study of T cells of mothers and their children.

Sequencing input: blood. These receptors were taken from a boy aged 5 to 17 in good health.

This clonotype was observed a few times. The chain carries TRBV2 and TRBJ2-2; 7 positions agree with TRBD1. The CDR3 has 14 residues. The germline CDR1 and CDR2 sequences are SNHLY and FYNNEI. Trimming took 8 bases from V and 2 from J; bases not matched to a gene: 5. The chain's CDR3 is CASSWDSNTGELFF. CDR3 DNA sequence: TGTGCCAGCTCTTGGGACAGTAACACCGGGGAGCTGTTTTTT.

Comment on this clonotype: The junction does not match germline at one end; this may be a read error. The V gene is TRBV4-2, the J gene TRBJ2-1; TRBD2 agrees at 12 bases. The V gene's germline CDR1 is LGHNA and CDR2 YNFKEQ. The CDR3 has 17 residues. DNA of the CDR3: TGTGCCAGCAACCAACCACTAGCGGGGGGCGATAACAATGAGCAGTTCTTC. Residues: CASNQPLAGGDNNEQFF.

V gene TRBV12-3 or TRBV12-4 combines with J gene TRBJ1-1; D gene uncertain. The CDR3 covers 13 residues. V gave up 6 bases and J gave up 8 bases, with 16 bases separating them. CDR3 DNA: TGTGCCAGCAGCCCGCCTTCGCGCAACGAAGCTTTCTTT. As protein: CASSPPSRNEAFF.

Remarks on this clonotype: One junction end does not reproduce the germline sequence, and a read error may be involved. The chain has TRBV12-3 or TRBV12-4 and TRBJ1-4, with a weak D call TRBD1 (6 bases). The CDR3 is 12 amino acids. The CDR3 DNA is TGTGCCAGCGGTTTAGGGGGTCCTATGGTGTTTTTT. Translating it yields CASGLGGPMVFF.

The CDR3 DNA follows: TGCGCCAGCATAGAGGGACAGAGCAAAACCGGGGAGCTGTTTTTT. Its protein product is CASIEGQSKTGELFF. The chain carries TRBV5-1 and TRBJ2-2; TRBD1 aligns across 7 bases. The CDR3 has 15 amino acids. The germline CDR1 and CDR2 sequences are SGHRS and YFSETQ. The ends lost 6 bases at V and 5 bases at J; junction bases unmatched: 10.

The chain employs TRBV12-3 or TRBV12-4 and TRBJ1-6, with 11 bases fitting TRBD1. This CDR3 has 14 amino acids. Germline trimming cut 7 bases from V and 9 bases from J; bases unmatched to any gene: 5. The CDR3: CASTKGQGVSPLHF. In DNA, the CDR3 is TGTGCCAGCACCAAGGGACAGGGGGTTTCACCCCTCCACTTT.

The chain combines TRBV4-2 with TRBJ2-1, with a possible D match to TRBD2 (7 bases). Germline CDR1 and CDR2: LGHNA and YNFKEQ. Trimming pared 4 bases from V and 4 bases from J, leaving 23 bases between. The CDR3 is 18 amino acids. CDR3 bases: TGTGCCAGCAGCCCCATACAGTTGGGGGGGCCTCGGTACAATGAGCAGTTCTTC. Translated, it gives CASSPIQLGGPRYNEQFF.

This chain uses TRBV7-9 with TRBJ1-3, with a tentative D call TRBD1 (5 bases). Germline CDR1 SEHNR, CDR2 FQNEAQ (reference sequence). V lost 5 bases and J lost 12, with 17 bases in between. The CDR3 consists of 13 residues. The CDR3 DNA sequence: TGTGCCAGCAGCCCTCGAAGCGCTGGGGGCATATATTTT. Translation gives CASSPRSAGGIYF.

With regard to this clonotype: The conserved final phenylalanine or tryptophan is absent from the CDR3, which likely points to a read error. The CDR3 bases are TGTGCCAGCAGCCGAGTGGACAGCAGACAAGAGACCCAGTACTAC. Translated, it gives CASSRVDSRQETQYY. V is TRBV7-3 and J is TRBJ2-5, with TRBD1 as a possible D gene (6 bases). Germline V gene sequence: CDR1 SGHTA, CDR2 FQGTGA. V was trimmed by 5 bases and J by 2 bases, leaving 15 bases between them. This CDR3 region has 15 residues.

In this sample, this clonotype turned up many times. This chain uses TRBV29-1 with TRBJ2-1; D could derive from TRBD1 or TRBD2 (7 bases each). Trimming stripped 4 bases from V and 7 bases from J, with 11 bases between. CDR1 and CDR2 from the germline V gene are SQVTM and ANQGSEA. CDR3 size: 12 residues. For the CDR3, the DNA is TGCAGCGTTGGTCAGGGGGGGAATGAGCAGTTCTTC. It yields the protein CSVGQGGNEQFF.

This clonotype was detected many times. V usage is TRBV12-3 or TRBV12-4 and J usage is TRBJ2-7; D might be TRBD2 (6 bases). This CDR3 spans 12 amino acids. Trimming removed 5 bases at V and 5 bases at J, with 10 bases between. In DNA, the CDR3 is TGTGCCAGCAGTCCCGGGACTCACGAGCAGTACTTC. It encodes CASSPGTHEQYF.

This clonotype turned up a few times. The CDR3 region is CAIRKSGEGKNIQYF. As DNA, the CDR3 is TGTGCCATCAGAAAAAGCGGGGAGGGCAAAAACATTCAGTACTTC. This chain connects TRBV10-3 to TRBJ2-4; 7 bases map to TRBD2. The ends lost 6 bases at V and 3 bases at J; junction bases unmatched: 8. Germline CDR1 reads ENHRY; CDR2 reads SYGVKD. The CDR3 has 15 residues.

The gene calls are TRBV5-1 and TRBJ2-1; 7 nucleotides align to TRBD1. The DNA end is more similar to TRBJ2-7, so the J call may be wrong. From germline, CDR1 is SGHRS and CDR2 YFSETQ. This CDR3 is built from 14 residues. The CDR3 DNA sequence: TGCGCCAGCAGCTGGGACAGATCTACGAACGAGCAGTACTTC. Its protein product is CASSWDRSTNEQYF.

This clonotype was counted a few times. The chain has TRBV10-3 and TRBJ2-1; no clear D gene. The DNA end is more similar to TRBJ2-5, so the J call may be wrong. The germline V gene has CDR1 ENHRY and CDR2 SYGVKD. This CDR3 has 13 amino acids. The CDR3 loop is CAISESGFETQYF. In DNA, the CDR3 is TGTGCCATCAGTGAGTCAGGGTTTGAGACCCAGTACTTC.

J is TRBJ2-4 and V is TRBV6-6; D is perhaps TRBD1 (6 bases). CDR1 and CDR2 (germline): MNHNY, SVGAGI (reference sequence). This CDR3 comprises 17 residues. V shed 0 bases and J shed 3 bases, with 15 bases lying between them. The CDR3 reads CASSYSSGGKDKNIQYF. CDR3 nucleotide sequence: TGTGCCAGCAGTTACTCTTCTGGGGGCAAGGACAAAAACATTCAGTACTTC.

The rearrangement joins TRBV7-8 to TRBJ2-5; 9 nucleotides agree with TRBD1. The J call may be mistaken, given a closer DNA end match to TRBJ2-1. This CDR3 contains 16 residues. Germline lookup yields CDR1 SGHVS and CDR2 FQNEAQ. CDR3 nucleotides: TGTGCCAGCAGCTTGGAACCCTCGGGACAGGGTAACGAGCAGTTCTTC. It is translated as CASSLEPSGQGNEQFF.

The gene calls are TRBV12-3 or TRBV12-4 and TRBJ2-5; no clear D. Trimming took 2 bases from V and 4 from J, leaving 8 bases between them. The CDR3 totals 13 residues. This CDR3 is CASSLMVGETQYF. The CDR3 DNA reads as TGTGCCAGCAGTTTAATGGTGGGAGAGACCCAGTACTTC.

The V and J genes are TRBV5-1 and TRBJ1-3; 8 positions agree with TRBD1. CDR1 and CDR2 from the germline V gene are SGHRS and YFSETQ. V shed 0 bases and J 0 bases; nucleotides not matched to a gene: 2. The CDR3 contains 16 residues. CDR3 nucleotide sequence: TGCGCCAGCAGCTTGGGGACAGGGATCTCTGGAAACACCATATATTTT. Amino acids: CASSLGTGISGNTIYF.

This clonotype was seen at least ten times. The CDR3 region has the DNA TGTGCCAGCAGGTTGACTCCCAGCTCCTACAATGAGCAGTTCTTC. As protein: CASRLTPSSYNEQFF. V gene TRBV6-5 combines with J gene TRBJ2-1; no clear D. Between the trimmed V and J ends, which lost 6 bases and 0 bases, there was a span of 12 bases. This CDR3 comprises 15 residues. The germline gives CDR1 MNHEY, CDR2 SVGAGI.

This clonotype was seen only a few times. This rearrangement joins TRBV2 to TRBJ2-5, with 9 bases matching TRBD1. V lost 5 bases, J lost 2 bases, and 3 bases stayed unmatched. This CDR3 is 14 amino acids long. CDR1 is SNHLY and CDR2 is FYNNEI in the germline V gene. The CDR3 sequence: CASSWDRVQETQYF. In nucleotides, the CDR3 is TGTGCCAGCAGTTGGGACAGGGTTCAAGAGACCCAGTACTTC.

The chain combines TRBV19 with TRBJ1-4; 8 bases agree with TRBD1. The V gene's germline CDR1 is LNHDA and CDR2 SQIVND (reference sequence). The V gene end was trimmed by 5 bases and the J gene end by 0 bases; junction bases not matched to a gene: 11. CDR3 size: 18 residues. The CDR3 sequence: CASSVWTGTIATNEKLFF. The CDR3, as DNA: TGTGCCAGTAGTGTTTGGACAGGGACTATTGCAACTAATGAAAAACTGTTTTTT.

The gene calls are TRBV2 and TRBJ1-6, with 8 bases matching TRBD1. The junction had 9 bases not matched to a gene; V was cut back by 6 bases and J by 8 bases. The V gene's germline CDR1 is SNHLY and CDR2 FYNNEI. The CDR3 loop spans 15 amino acids. In DNA, the CDR3 is TGTGCCAGCAGAGGGATGGCAGGGGGCTATTCACCCCTCCACTTT. Amino acid sequence: CASRGMAGGYSPLHF. Based on the CDR3 plus reference TRBV2 and TRBJ1-6, the full variable domain is EPEVTQTPSHQVTQMGQEVILRCVPISNHLYFYWYRQILGQKVEFLVSFYNNEISEKSEIFDDQFSVERPDGSNFTLKIRSTKLEDSAMYFCASRGMAGGYSPLHFGNGTRLTVT.

On this clonotype: This may arise from a read error, as a much more abundant clone is one base away. The chain employs TRBV10-1 and TRBJ1-1; the D is unclear. This CDR3 region has 13 residues. Germline loops: CDR1 WNHNN, CDR2 SYGVQD (reference sequence). Written as DNA, the CDR3 is TGCGCCAGCAGTGAGGGGTTCGGCACTGAAGCTTCCTTT. Its protein is CASSEGFGTEASF.